Given below is one T cell receptor beta chain in context. As yet, its antigen is unknown. Sequencing used immunoSEQ multiplex PCR; TCRdb keeps in-frame clones, though not all of them. The sample yields some 10,000 clones, about 88% seen once. Trimming cost V 0 bases and J 4 bases, with 10 bases left between them. In germline, CDR1 is SGHRS, CDR2 YFSETQ. The CDR3 spans 14 residues. The sample belongs to a study of STAT3 mutations in large granular lymphocyte leukemia. General study points: In T-cell large granular lymphocyte leukemia, about half of patients showed multiple immunodominant subclonotypes. All newly emerging clones after therapy were STAT3 wild type.

The sample was peripheral blood mononuclear cells. This TCR was sampled from a man between 60 and 75 years old with T-cell large granular lymphocyte leukemia. Some clones in this sample may be carry-over from other donors' samples. The chain is built from TRBV5-1 and TRBJ1-2; D ambiguous. CDR3 region: CASSLVQATYGYTF. In DNA form, the CDR3 reads TGCGCCAGCAGCTTGGTGCAGGCAACCTATGGCTACACCTTC.